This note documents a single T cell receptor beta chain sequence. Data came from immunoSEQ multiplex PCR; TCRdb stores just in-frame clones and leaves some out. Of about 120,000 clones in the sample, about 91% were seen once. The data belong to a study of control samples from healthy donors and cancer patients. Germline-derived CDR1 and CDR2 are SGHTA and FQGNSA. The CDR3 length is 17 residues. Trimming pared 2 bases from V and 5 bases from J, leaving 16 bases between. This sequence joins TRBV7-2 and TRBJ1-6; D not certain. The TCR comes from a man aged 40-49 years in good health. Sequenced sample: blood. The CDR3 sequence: CASSLWGSRANNSPLHF. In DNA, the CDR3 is TGTGCCAGCAGCTTATGGGGATCCCGCGCAAATAATTCACCCCTCCACTTT.